These 32 T cell receptor beta chains share one sample of origin, sequenced in a study of T cell responses to AZD1222 COVID-19 vaccine. Clones were read by immunoSEQ multiplex PCR, and TCRdb kept only the in-frame ones, dropping some. The sample consists of about 150,000 clones, 85% to 95% of them appearing once. Sequenced here: peripheral blood, sampled on day 0 of AZD1222 vaccination. Receptor source: an adult in good health.

The chain uses TRBV12-3 or TRBV12-4 and TRBJ1-2; D is uncertain. Trimming took 3 bases from V and 5 from J, leaving 7 bases between them. This CDR3 region has 12 residues. In DNA, the CDR3 is TGTGCCAGCAGTTTTCGCCTTTATGGCTACACCTTC. It is translated as CASSFRLYGYTF.

The chain uses TRBV7-9 and TRBJ1-4; unclear D gene. Between the trimmed V and J ends, which lost 4 bases and 7 bases, there was a span of 7 bases. The germline gives CDR1 SEHNR, CDR2 FQNEAQ (reference sequence). The CDR3 is made up of 12 amino acids. DNA for the CDR3: TGTGCCAGCAGCTCCGGAGGTGAAAAACTGTTTTTT. Translated: CASSSGGEKLFF.

The chain has TRBV7-2 and TRBJ1-2; D gene uncertain. The ends were cut back, 5 bases at V and 6 bases at J, with 10 bases in the middle. The CDR3 contains 12 residues. Germline loops: CDR1 SGHTA, CDR2 FQGNSA. The CDR3 reads CASSPLLDGYTF. For the CDR3, the DNA is TGTGCCAGCAGCCCGCTTCTGGATGGCTACACCTTC.

The V and J genes are TRBV7-9 and TRBJ1-1; a weak D match, TRBD1 (6 bases). Trimming took 5 bases from V and 1 from J, leaving 14 bases between them. Germline loops: CDR1 SEHNR, CDR2 FQNEAQ (reference sequence). This CDR3 region has 15 residues. For the CDR3, the DNA is TGTGCCAGCAGCCCCCCCCTAGGGGGGAACACTGAAGCTTTCTTT. It is translated as CASSPPLGGNTEAFF.

The gene calls are TRBV15 and TRBJ2-7; no definite D call. This CDR3 contains 12 residues. Trimming removed 0 bases at V and 6 bases at J, with 6 bases between. The germline V gene has CDR1 LNHNV and CDR2 YYDKDF (reference sequence). The CDR3 sequence is CATSRDLSEQYF. In DNA form, the CDR3 reads TGTGCCACCAGCAGAGATCTTTCCGAGCAGTACTTC.

The chain recombines TRBV6-1 with TRBJ2-7; D call uncertain. The germline V gene has CDR1 MNHNS and CDR2 SASEGT. This CDR3 region has 15 residues. The V and J ends lost 3 bases and 0 bases respectively, with 12 bases between them. CDR3 nucleotides: TGTGCCAGCAGTGAGGGGTCACCCATCTCCTACGAGCAGTACTTC. It specifies CASSEGSPISYEQYF.

This rearrangement joins TRBV5-5 to TRBJ1-4; D ambiguous. V was cut by 0 bases and J by 7 bases, with 10 bases left in between. Germline V gene data show CDR1 as SGHKS and CDR2 as YYEKEE (reference sequence). This CDR3 is 14 amino acids long. The CDR3 protein is CASSLAGRAEKLFF. In DNA, the CDR3 is TGTGCCAGCAGCTTGGCCGGAAGGGCTGAAAAACTGTTTTTT.

This clone occurred once. The chain joins TRBV27 to TRBJ2-5; no definite D call. The CDR3 has 13 residues. Germline CDR1 and CDR2: MNHEY and SMNVEV (reference sequence). Trimming removed 2 bases at V and 2 bases at J, with 6 bases between. The CDR3: CASSLGDQETQYF. The CDR3 DNA sequence: TGTGCCAGCAGTTTAGGAGATCAAGAGACCCAGTACTTC.

In its sample, this clone was seen once. The chain uses TRBV12-3 or TRBV12-4 and TRBJ1-2; 7 bases match TRBD1. J gave up 4 bases and V 5 bases, and 4 bases lay outside the gene matches. There are 13 residues in the CDR3. The CDR3 DNA reads TGTGCCAGCAGTCGGGACAGCCTCTATGGCTACACCTTC. Protein sequence: CASSRDSLYGYTF.

This rearrangement joins TRBV7-2 to TRBJ1-1, with unresolved D. Germline CDR1 and CDR2: SGHTA and FQGNSA. The CDR3 runs 13 residues. V lost 3 bases and J lost 1, with 6 bases in between. CDR3 sequence: CASSLEANTEAFF. DNA for the CDR3: TGTGCCAGCAGCTTGGAGGCGAACACTGAAGCTTTCTTT.

This clone was recorded once. The chain couples TRBV18 to TRBJ1-5; no clear D. The CDR3 sequence is 14 residues long. The V end lost 0 bases, the J end lost 5 bases, and 8 bases lay between the germline ends. Germline assignment: CDR1 KGHSH and CDR2 LQKENI. The CDR3 nucleotides read TGTGCCAGCTCACCACCTGGACCGGATCAGCCCCAGCATTTT. Translating gives CASSPPGPDQPQHF. The full variable domain, completed using reference TRBV18 and TRBJ1-5, is NAGVMQNPRHLVRRRGQEARLRCSPMKGHSHVYWYRQLPEEGLKFMVYLQKENIIDESGMPKERFSAEFPKEGPSILRIQQVVRGDSAAYFCASSPPGPDQPQHFGDGTRLSIL.

The V and J genes are TRBV18 and TRBJ1-2; D remains ambiguous. Germline V gives CDR1 KGHSH, CDR2 LQKENI. V was clipped by 3 bases and J by 0 bases, with 14 bases between them. The CDR3 contains 16 residues. CDR3 DNA: TGTGCCAGCTCACCGCGGAGAGACGATTCTAACTATGGCTACACCTTC. Translation: CASSPRRDDSNYGYTF.

J is TRBJ1-6 and V is TRBV25-1, with D possibly matching TRBD1 (5 bases). CDR1 and CDR2 (germline): MGHDK, SYGVNS. This CDR3 contains 15 residues. V dropped 5 bases and J dropped 7 bases, with 15 bases sitting between them. The CDR3 loop is CASSWGSPLNSPLHF. CDR3 nucleotides: TGTGCCAGCAGTTGGGGGAGCCCCCTCAATTCACCCCTCCACTTT.

The chain recombines TRBV27 with TRBJ2-7; tentatively, D is TRBD2 (7 bases). Germline V gene lookup returns CDR1 MNHEY and CDR2 SMNVEV (reference sequence). The V end was cut by 1 base, the J end by 3 bases, with 13 bases between. The CDR3 runs to 15 residues. CDR3 sequence: CASSLLGGGHYEQYF. CDR3 in DNA: TGTGCCAGCAGTTTATTGGGCGGGGGCCACTACGAGCAGTACTTC.

The genes are TRBV5-1 and TRBJ2-3; D possibly corresponds to TRBD1 (6 bases). The length of the CDR3 is 15 residues. The germline V and J ends were trimmed by 8 bases and 2 bases, with 18 bases remaining between them. Germline CDR1 SGHRS, CDR2 YFSETQ. As DNA, the CDR3 is TGCGCCAGTAGAGGCCGCAGGGGTAACACAGATACGCAGTATTTT. Protein product: CASRGRRGNTDTQYF.

The rearrangement joins TRBV28 to TRBJ2-7; D may correspond to TRBD1 or TRBD2 (5 bases each). The CDR3 sequence is 14 residues long. V was cut by 3 bases and J by 5 bases, with 14 bases left in between. CDR1 and CDR2 from the germline V gene are MDHEN and SYDVKM. The chain's CDR3 is CASSLGVRVNEQYF. The CDR3 coding sequence is TGTGCCAGCAGTTTGGGGGTCAGGGTGAACGAGCAGTACTTC.

The chain combines TRBV5-1 with TRBJ2-2; D ambiguous. The germline V and J ends were trimmed by 4 bases and 4 bases, with 11 bases remaining between them. This CDR3 has 14 residues. In germline, CDR1 is SGHRS, CDR2 YFSETQ. DNA for the CDR3: TGCGCCAGCAGCCGCTCAGGAGCCACCGGGGAGCTGTTTTTT. It encodes CASSRSGATGELFF.

V and J are TRBV7-2 and TRBJ1-2; no reliable D call. The CDR3 runs to 13 residues. The germline V gene has CDR1 SGHTA and CDR2 FQGNSA. V shed 4 bases and J shed 5 bases, with 11 bases lying between them. Here the CDR3 DNA reads TGTGCCAGCAGCTCCGGGTCGGGGTATGGCTACACCTTC. It yields the protein CASSSGSGYGYTF.

V gene TRBV19 combines with J gene TRBJ2-7, with 12 bases identical to TRBD2. Germline V gives CDR1 LNHDA, CDR2 SQIVND (reference sequence). The CDR3 loop spans 18 amino acids. Trimming removed 3 bases from V and 0 bases from J; junction bases left unmatched: 9. The DNA of the CDR3 is TGTGCCAGTAGTATGAGCGCACTAGCGGGAGGCAACTCCTACGAGCAGTACTTC. The encoded protein is CASSMSALAGGNSYEQYF.

The V call is TRBV7-9, the J call TRBJ2-3; the D call may be TRBD1 or TRBD2 (6 bases each). The CDR3 is 15 residues long. CDR1 is SEHNR and CDR2 is FQNEAQ in the germline V gene (reference sequence). Trimming stripped 2 bases from V and 6 bases from J, with 15 bases between. CDR3 bases: TGTGCCAGCAGCTTACCGAGGGGGGCCGGGGATACGCAGTATTTT. It encodes CASSLPRGAGDTQYF. Complete variable domain (other parts from reference TRBV7-9 and TRBJ2-3): DTGVSQNPRHKITKRGQNVTFRCDPISEHNRLYWYRQTLGQGPEFLTYFQNEAQLEKSRLLSDRFSAERPKGSFSTLEIQRTEQGDSAMYLCASSLPRGAGDTQYFGPGTRLTVL.

The V and J genes are TRBV5-4 and TRBJ2-3, with 12 bases fitting TRBD2. Looked up from germline, CDR1 is SGHNT and CDR2 is YYREEE (reference sequence). The CDR3 is made up of 15 amino acids. After removal of 4 bases from V and 4 bases from J, the junction contained 4 bases not matched to a gene. The CDR3 DNA reads as TGTGCCAGCAGCCTGACTAGCGGGAGACCAGATACGCAGTATTTT. This encodes CASSLTSGRPDTQYF.

V gene TRBV3-1 (or the pseudogene TRBV3-2) combines with J gene TRBJ2-5, with a weak D call TRBD2 (5 bases). V lost 4 bases to trimming and J lost 4 bases, with 13 bases between them. Per germline, CDR1 LGHDT and CDR2 YNNKEL (reference sequence). The CDR3 sequence is 14 residues long. The CDR3 nucleotides are TGTGCCAGCAGCCTAGCCGGAGGAGCAGAGACCCAGTACTTC. The encoded protein is CASSLAGGAETQYF.

The rearrangement links TRBV5-1 to TRBJ2-3; D is possibly TRBD2 (6 bases). The CDR3 totals 14 residues. Germline loops: CDR1 SGHRS, CDR2 YFSETQ. The V end lost 4 bases, the J end lost 0 bases, and 9 bases lay between the germline ends. CDR3 protein: CASSTGTSTDTQYF. Here the CDR3 DNA reads TGCGCCAGCAGCACCGGGACTAGCACAGATACGCAGTATTTT.

The genes are TRBV2 and TRBJ2-7, with 7 bases aligning to TRBD1. The CDR3 consists of 14 residues. V dropped 4 bases and J dropped 2; count of bases not matched to a gene: 5. The germline gives CDR1 SNHLY, CDR2 FYNNEI. The CDR3 here is CASSARTGTYEQYF. CDR3 sequence (DNA): TGTGCCAGCAGTGCTCGGACAGGAACCTACGAGCAGTACTTC.

The chain carries TRBV30 and TRBJ2-7; TRBD2 matches at 7 bases. Trimming removed 3 bases from V and 2 bases from J; junction bases left unmatched: 10. Germline CDR1 and CDR2: GTSNPN and SVGIG (reference sequence). This CDR3 comprises 15 residues. CDR3 DNA: TGTGCCTGGAGGACCCCTGGAGCGGGAACCTACGAGCAGTACTTC. Translation gives CAWRTPGAGTYEQYF.

This clone was detected once. The gene calls are TRBV7-9 and TRBJ1-4; perhaps TRBD1 as D (5 bases). The germline V and J ends were trimmed by 3 bases and 7 bases, with 21 bases remaining between them. Looked up from germline, CDR1 is SEHNR and CDR2 is FQNEAQ (reference sequence). This CDR3 is built from 17 residues. The DNA of the CDR3 is TGTGCCAGCAGCTTCTGGGGGAGACAGACGGCCGCTGAAAAACTGTTTTTT. It translates to CASSFWGRQTAAEKLFF.

The genes are TRBV5-1 and TRBJ1-3; D remains unclear. CDR1 and CDR2 from the germline V gene are SGHRS and YFSETQ. Trimming pared 0 bases from V and 6 bases from J, leaving 10 bases between. This CDR3 contains 14 residues. CDR3 nucleotide sequence: TGCGCCAGCAGCTTGGCAGGAGCGGAAAACACCATATATTTT. The encoded protein is CASSLAGAENTIYF.

V and J are TRBV10-3 and TRBJ2-2, with TRBD2 matching 10 bases. Trimming at V came to 11 bases and at J to 7 bases, leaving 13 bases not matched to a gene. The CDR3 sequence is 15 residues long. Germline V lookup: CDR1 ENHRY, CDR2 SYGVKD. The CDR3, as DNA: TGTGCCGTCGAAGGAGCGGGAGGGAGTGGCGGGGAGCTGTTTTTT. Protein product: CAVEGAGGSGGELFF.

This clone has a handful of counts. DNA of the CDR3: TGTGCCAGCAGCTTGCGAACGGACAACTATGGCTACACCTTC. Translated, it gives CASSLRTDNYGYTF. The chain joins TRBV7-2 to TRBJ1-2; D ambiguous. There are 14 residues in the CDR3. Germline values: CDR1 SGHTA, CDR2 FQGNSA. V was clipped by 3 bases and J by 2 bases, with 10 bases between them. Variable domain in full (rest from reference TRBV7-2 and TRBJ1-2): GAGVSQSPSNKVTEKGKDVELRCDPISGHTALYWYRQSLGQGLEFLIYFQGNSAPDKSGLPSDRFSAERTGGSVSTLTIQRTQQEDSAVYLCASSLRTDNYGYTFGSGTRLTVV.

The CDR3 sequence: CASSPTASNSYEQYF. The CDR3 DNA reads TGTGCCAGCAGCCCCACCGCCTCTAACTCCTACGAGCAGTACTTC. The chain carries TRBV3-1 (or the pseudogene TRBV3-2) and TRBJ2-7; D gene uncertain. The CDR3 is made up of 15 amino acids. V shed 4 bases and J shed 0 bases, with 13 bases lying between them. Germline CDR1 reads LGHDT; CDR2 reads YNNKEL (reference sequence).

The CDR3 loop is CASSGEQGAGEKLFF. In DNA, the CDR3 is TGTGCCAGCAGCGGGGAACAGGGGGCCGGTGAAAAACTGTTTTTT. This chain connects TRBV9 to TRBJ1-4; 9 bases are shared with TRBD1. The CDR3 has 15 residues. The ends lost 3 bases at V and 7 bases at J; junction bases unmatched: 7. Germline values: CDR1 SGDLS, CDR2 YYNGEE.

The chain recombines TRBV28 with TRBJ1-6, with TRBD1 as a possible D gene (5 bases). The CDR3 sequence is 16 residues long. Germline V gene sequence: CDR1 MDHEN, CDR2 SYDVKM. Trimming left V 8 bases short and J 9 bases short, with 23 bases between. CDR3 sequence: CASRGWGLGGGSPLHF. The CDR3 region has the DNA TGTGCCAGCCGGGGGTGGGGTCTGGGAGGTGGTTCACCCCTCCACTTT.